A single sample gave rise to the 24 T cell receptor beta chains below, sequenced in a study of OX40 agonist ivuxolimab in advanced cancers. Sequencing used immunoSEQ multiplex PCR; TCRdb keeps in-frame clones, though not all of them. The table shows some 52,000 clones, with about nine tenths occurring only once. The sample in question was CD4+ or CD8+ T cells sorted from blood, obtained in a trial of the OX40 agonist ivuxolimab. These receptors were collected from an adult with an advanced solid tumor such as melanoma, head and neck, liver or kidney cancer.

CDR3 coding DNA: TGCGCCAGCAGTCGCGGGTTAAACTATGGCTACACCTTC. Translation gives CASSRGLNYGYTF. This sequence joins TRBV4-1 and TRBJ1-2; D gene uncertain. This CDR3 contains 13 residues. Germline V gene sequence: CDR1 MGHRA, CDR2 YSYEKL. Trimming stripped 6 bases from V and 2 bases from J, with 10 bases between.

CDR3 nucleotide sequence: TGTGCCACCAGCAGAGTTGGAAGGGTAGGACAGCCCCAGCATTTT. This codes for CATSRVGRVGQPQHF. The gene calls are TRBV15 and TRBJ1-5; no definite D call. There are 15 residues in the CDR3. Per the germline V gene, CDR1 is LNHNV and CDR2 is YYDKDF (reference sequence). Trimming took 1 base from V and 7 from J, leaving 14 bases between them.

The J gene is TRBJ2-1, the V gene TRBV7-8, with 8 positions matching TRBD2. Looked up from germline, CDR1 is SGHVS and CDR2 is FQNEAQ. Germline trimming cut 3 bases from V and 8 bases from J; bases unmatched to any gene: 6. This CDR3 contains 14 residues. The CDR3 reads CASSLASGGYEQFF. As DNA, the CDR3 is TGTGCCAGCAGCTTGGCCAGCGGGGGCTATGAGCAGTTCTTC.

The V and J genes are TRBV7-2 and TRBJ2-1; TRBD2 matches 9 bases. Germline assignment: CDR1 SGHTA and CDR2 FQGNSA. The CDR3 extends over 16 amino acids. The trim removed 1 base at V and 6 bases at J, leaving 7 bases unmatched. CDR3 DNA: TGTGCCAGCAGCTTAGAGGGGTCTAGCGGGGTCAATGAGCAGTTCTTC. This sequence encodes CASSLEGSSGVNEQFF.

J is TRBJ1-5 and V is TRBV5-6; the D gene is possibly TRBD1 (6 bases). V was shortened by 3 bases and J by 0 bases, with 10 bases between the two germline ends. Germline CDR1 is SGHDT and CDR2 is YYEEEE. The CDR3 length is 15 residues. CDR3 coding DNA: TGTGCCAGCAGCTCACAGGGCCATAGCAATCAGCCCCAGCATTTT. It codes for CASSSQGHSNQPQHF.

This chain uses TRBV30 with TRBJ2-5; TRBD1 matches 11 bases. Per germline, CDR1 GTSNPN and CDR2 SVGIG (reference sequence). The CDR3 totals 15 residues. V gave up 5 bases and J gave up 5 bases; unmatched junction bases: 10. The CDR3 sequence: CAWGRGQGAGETQYF. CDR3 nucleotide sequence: TGTGCCTGGGGGAGAGGACAGGGGGCAGGGGAGACCCAGTACTTC. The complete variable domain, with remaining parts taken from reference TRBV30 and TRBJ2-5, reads SQTIHQWPATLVQPVGSPLSLECTVEGTSNPNLYWYRQAAGRGLQLLFYSVGIGQISSEVPQNLSASRPQDRQFILSSKKLLLSDSGFYLCAWGRGQGAGETQYFGPGTRLLVL.

The CDR3 DNA follows: TGTGCCAGCAAGTTCTTAAGGTATAGCAATCAGCCCCAGCATTTT. The encoded protein is CASKFLRYSNQPQHF. This chain joins TRBV2 and TRBJ1-5, with D unresolved. CDR3 size: 15 residues. CDR1 SNHLY and CDR2 FYNNEI come from the germline V gene. Deletions cut 7 bases from V and 0 bases from J, with 13 bases between.

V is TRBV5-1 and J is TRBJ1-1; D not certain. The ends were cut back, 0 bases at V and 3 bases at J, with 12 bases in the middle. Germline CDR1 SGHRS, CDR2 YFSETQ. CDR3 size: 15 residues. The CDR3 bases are TGCGCCAGCAGCTTGGGGGCGGCCGGGGACACTGAAGCTTTCTTT. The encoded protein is CASSLGAAGDTEAFF.

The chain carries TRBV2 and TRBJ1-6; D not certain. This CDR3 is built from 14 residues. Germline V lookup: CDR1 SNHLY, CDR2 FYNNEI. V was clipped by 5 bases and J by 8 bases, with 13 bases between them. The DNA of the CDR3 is TGTGCCAGCAGTTTTGGAGGTGGGGATTCACCCCTCCACTTT. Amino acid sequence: CASSFGGGDSPLHF.

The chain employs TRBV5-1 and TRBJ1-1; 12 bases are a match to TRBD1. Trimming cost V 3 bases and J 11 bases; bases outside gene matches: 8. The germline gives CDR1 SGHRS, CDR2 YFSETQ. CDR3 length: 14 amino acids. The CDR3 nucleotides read TGCGCCAGCAGCTCCGGGACAGGGGGCGCGGAGGCTTTCTTT. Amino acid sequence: CASSSGTGGAEAFF.

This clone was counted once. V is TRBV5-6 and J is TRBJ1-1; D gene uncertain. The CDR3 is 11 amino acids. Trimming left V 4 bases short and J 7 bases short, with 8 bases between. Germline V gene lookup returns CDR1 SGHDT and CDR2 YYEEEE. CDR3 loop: CASSRNNEAFF. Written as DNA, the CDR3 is TGTGCCAGCAGCCGTAATAATGAAGCTTTCTTT.

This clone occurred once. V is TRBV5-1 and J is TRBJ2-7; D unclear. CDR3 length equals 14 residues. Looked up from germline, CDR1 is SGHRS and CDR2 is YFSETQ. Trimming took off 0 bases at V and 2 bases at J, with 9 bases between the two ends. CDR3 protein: CASSLGTFTYEQYF. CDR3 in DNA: TGCGCCAGCAGCTTGGGGACCTTCACCTACGAGCAGTACTTC.

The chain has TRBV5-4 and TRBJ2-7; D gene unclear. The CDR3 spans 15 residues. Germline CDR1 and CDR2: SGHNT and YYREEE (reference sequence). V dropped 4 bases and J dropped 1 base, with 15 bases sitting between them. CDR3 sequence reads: CASSGTKGSSYEQYF. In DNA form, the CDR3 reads TGTGCCAGCAGCGGAACCAAGGGCAGTTCCTACGAGCAGTACTTC.

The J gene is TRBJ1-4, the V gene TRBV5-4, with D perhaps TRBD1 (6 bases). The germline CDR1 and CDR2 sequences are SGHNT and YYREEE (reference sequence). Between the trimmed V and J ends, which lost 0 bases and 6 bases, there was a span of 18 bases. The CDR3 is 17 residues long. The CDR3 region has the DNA TGTGCCAGCAGCTTGGACTCAGGGGCCGCGGTTTATGAAAAACTGTTTTTT. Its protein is CASSLDSGAAVYEKLFF.

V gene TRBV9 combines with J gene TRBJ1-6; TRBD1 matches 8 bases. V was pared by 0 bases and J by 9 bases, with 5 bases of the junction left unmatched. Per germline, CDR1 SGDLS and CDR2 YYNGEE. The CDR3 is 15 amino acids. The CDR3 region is CASSVESQGVSPLHF. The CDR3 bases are TGTGCCAGCAGCGTAGAATCACAGGGGGTTTCACCCCTCCACTTT.

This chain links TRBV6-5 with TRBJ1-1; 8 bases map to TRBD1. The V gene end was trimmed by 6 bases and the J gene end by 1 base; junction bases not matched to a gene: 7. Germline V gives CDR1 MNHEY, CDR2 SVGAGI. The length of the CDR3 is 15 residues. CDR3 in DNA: TGTGCCAGCAGCCGGTGGACAGGGTCGAACACTGAAGCTTTCTTT. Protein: CASSRWTGSNTEAFF.

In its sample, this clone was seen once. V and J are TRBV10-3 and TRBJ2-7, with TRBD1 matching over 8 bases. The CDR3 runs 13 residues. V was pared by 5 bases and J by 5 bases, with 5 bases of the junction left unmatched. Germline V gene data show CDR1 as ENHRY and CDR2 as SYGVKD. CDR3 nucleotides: TGTGCCATCAGTAAGCAGGGGGCCGACGAGCAGTACTTC. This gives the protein CAISKQGADEQYF.

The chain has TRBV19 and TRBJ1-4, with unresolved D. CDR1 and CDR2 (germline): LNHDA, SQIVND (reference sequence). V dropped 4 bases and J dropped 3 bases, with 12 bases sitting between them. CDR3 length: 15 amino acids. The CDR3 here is CASSTGRTANEKLFF. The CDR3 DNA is TGTGCCAGTAGTACCGGACGGACTGCTAATGAAAAACTGTTTTTT.

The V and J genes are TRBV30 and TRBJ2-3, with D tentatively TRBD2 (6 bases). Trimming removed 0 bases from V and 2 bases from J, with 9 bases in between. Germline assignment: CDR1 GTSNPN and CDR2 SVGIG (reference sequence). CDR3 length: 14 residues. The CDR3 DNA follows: TGTGCCTGGAGTGTTGGAGGGGTCACAGATACGCAGTATTTT. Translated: CAWSVGGVTDTQYF.

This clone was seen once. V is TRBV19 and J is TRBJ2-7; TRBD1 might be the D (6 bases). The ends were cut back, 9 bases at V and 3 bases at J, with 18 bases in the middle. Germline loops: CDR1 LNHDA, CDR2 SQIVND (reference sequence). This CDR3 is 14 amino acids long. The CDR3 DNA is TGTGCCAGCCCCTGGACAGAGGGTCGCTACGAGCAGTACTTC. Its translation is CASPWTEGRYEQYF.

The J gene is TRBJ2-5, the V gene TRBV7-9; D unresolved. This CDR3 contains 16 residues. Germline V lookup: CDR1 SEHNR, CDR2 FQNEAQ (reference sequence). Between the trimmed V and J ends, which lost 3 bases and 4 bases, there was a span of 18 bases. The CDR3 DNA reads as TGTGCCAGCAGCTTCCGAATCATGAACGGGTTAGAGACCCAGTACTTC. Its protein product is CASSFRIMNGLETQYF. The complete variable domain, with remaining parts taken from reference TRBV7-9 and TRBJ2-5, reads DTGVSQNPRHKITKRGQNVTFRCDPISEHNRLYWYRQTLGQGPEFLTYFQNEAQLEKSRLLSDRFSAERPKGSFSTLEIQRTEQGDSAMYLCASSFRIMNGLETQYFGPGTRLLVL.

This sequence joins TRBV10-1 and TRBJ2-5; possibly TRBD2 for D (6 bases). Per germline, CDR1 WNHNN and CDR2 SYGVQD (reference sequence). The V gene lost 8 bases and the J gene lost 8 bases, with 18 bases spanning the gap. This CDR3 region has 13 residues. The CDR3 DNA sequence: TGCGCCAGCGGCGAGCCTTGGGGGGATACCCAGTACTTC. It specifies CASGEPWGDTQYF.

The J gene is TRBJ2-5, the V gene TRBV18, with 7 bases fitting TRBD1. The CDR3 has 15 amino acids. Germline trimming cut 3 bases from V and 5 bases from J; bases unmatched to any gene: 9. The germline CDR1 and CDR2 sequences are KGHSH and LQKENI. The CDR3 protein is CASSPFEGAGETQYF. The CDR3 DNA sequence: TGTGCCAGCTCACCCTTCGAGGGGGCCGGGGAGACCCAGTACTTC.

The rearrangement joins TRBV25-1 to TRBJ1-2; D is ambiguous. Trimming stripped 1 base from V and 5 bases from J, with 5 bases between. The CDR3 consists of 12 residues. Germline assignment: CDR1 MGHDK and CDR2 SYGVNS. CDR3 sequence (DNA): TGTGCCAGCAGTGAATTTTCGTATGGCTACACCTTC. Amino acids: CASSEFSYGYTF.